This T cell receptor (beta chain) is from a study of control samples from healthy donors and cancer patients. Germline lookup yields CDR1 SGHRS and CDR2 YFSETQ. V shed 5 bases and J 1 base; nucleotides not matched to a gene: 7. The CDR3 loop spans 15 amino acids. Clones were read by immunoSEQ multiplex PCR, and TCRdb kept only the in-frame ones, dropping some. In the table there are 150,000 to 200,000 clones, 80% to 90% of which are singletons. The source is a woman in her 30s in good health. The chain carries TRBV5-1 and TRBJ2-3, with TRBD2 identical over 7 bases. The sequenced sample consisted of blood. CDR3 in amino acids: CASSSGRGGTDTQYF. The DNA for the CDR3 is TGCGCCAGCAGTTCGGGCCGGGGGGGCACAGATACGCAGTATTTT.